The rows below give T cell receptor beta chains drawn from one sample of a study of T cells in Graves' hyperthyroidism and ophthalmopathy. A single record per CDR3 protein comes from TCRdb applying MiXCR to the multiplex PCR reads. Among under 400,000 distinct CDR3 sequences listed, less than 20% were seen once. The source material was blood. The receptors here all came from a woman under 30 with Graves' hyperthyroidism that later progressed to Graves' ophthalmopathy. Both conserved end residues are part of each CDR3. D genes are given only for firm matches. Clone sizes are given selectively: once, few, many, or a class where the clone is expanded.

many TRBJ2-1 TRBD1 TRBV12-3/TRBV12-4 CASSFFGQGVIGSSYNEQFF TGTGCCAGCAGTTTCTTTGGGCAGGGGGTAATTGGAAGCTCCTACAATGAGCAGTTCTTC
NA TRBJ1-6 NA TRBV7-2 CASSPDGVHNSPLHF TGTGCCAGCAGCCCTGACGGGGTTCATAATTCACCCCTCCACTTT
few TRBJ2-5 TRBD2 TRBV4-2 CASSQDSGGAFEETQYF TGTGCCAGCAGCCAAGACAGCGGGGGCGCTTTCGAAGAGACCCAGTACTTC
many TRBJ2-5 TRBD2 TRBV14 CASSQDSGSGQETQYF TGTGCCAGCAGCCAAGACAGCGGGAGCGGCCAAGAGACCCAGTACTTC
few TRBJ1-1 TRBD1 TRBV19 CASSINGQGGEAFF TGTGCCAGTAGTATAAACGGACAGGGCGGTGAAGCTTTCTTT
NA TRBJ2-3 NA TRBV15 CATSRLTGAGDTQYF TGTGCCACCAGCAGATTGACGGGAGCCGGAGATACGCAGTATTTT
few TRBJ2-3 NA TRBV6-2/TRBV6-3 CASSYPDSVYTQYF TGTGCCAGCAGTTACCCGGACAGCGTATATACGCAGTATTTT
NA TRBJ2-5 TRBD1 TRBV7-2 CASSLRTGGQETQYF TGTGCCAGCAGCTTACGGACAGGGGGCCAAGAGACCCAGTACTTC
many TRBJ2-7 TRBD1 TRBV2 CASSEEQGHSYEQYF TGTGCCAGCAGTGAAGAACAGGGGCACTCCTACGAGCAGTACTTC
many TRBJ2-7 TRBD2 TRBV20-1 CSARVLAGGRDWEQYF TGCAGTGCTAGAGTGCTAGCGGGAGGGCGGGATTGGGAGCAGTACTTC
many TRBJ2-7 NA TRBV28 CASSLAGSSYEQYF TGTGCCAGCAGTTTGGCGGGTTCCTCCTACGAGCAGTACTTC
NA TRBJ2-7 TRBD2 TRBV7-9 CASSRPAGVSAYEQYF TGTGCCAGCAGCCGACCAGCGGGAGTATCGGCCTACGAGCAGTACTTC
many TRBJ2-2 NA TRBV5-1 CASSLAGMEDTGELFF TGCGCCAGCAGCTTGGCAGGGATGGAGGACACCGGGGAGCTGTTTTTT
many TRBJ2-1 TRBD1 TRBV6-1 CASSPFPGQGAWGNEQFF TGTGCCAGCAGCCCTTTTCCGGGACAGGGGGCTTGGGGCAATGAGCAGTTCTTC
many TRBJ2-2 TRBD1 TRBV7-9 CASSTSTRQGAGNTGELFF TGTGCCAGCAGCACTTCGACGCGACAGGGGGCGGGGAACACCGGGGAGCTGTTTTTT
NA TRBJ2-7 NA TRBV30 CAWSMERDYEQYF TGTGCCTGGAGTATGGAGAGAGACTACGAGCAGTACTTC
few TRBJ2-4 NA TRBV10-3 CAISESGSAKNIQYF TGTGCCATCAGTGAGTCCGGGAGTGCCAAAAACATTCAGTACTTC
NA TRBJ1-5 TRBD1 TRBV19 CASSRTGSNQPQHF TGTGCCAGTAGTAGGACAGGGAGTAATCAGCCCCAGCATTTT
NA TRBJ2-7 TRBD1 TRBV20-1 CSAHPTDRGRGEQYF TGCAGTGCTCACCCAACTGACAGGGGAAGAGGCGAGCAGTACTTC
NA TRBJ2-4 NA TRBV6-1 CASSQTPGAKNIQYF TGTGCCAGCAGTCAGACTCCGGGAGCCAAAAACATTCAGTACTTC
many TRBJ1-5 NA TRBV28 CASKFGGVFSQPQHF TGTGCCAGCAAATTCGGGGGGGTGTTTAGTCAGCCCCAGCATTTT
NA TRBJ2-1 TRBD2 TRBV20-1 CSARDLRLAGGFGNEQFF TGCAGTGCTAGAGATCTGAGACTAGCGGGAGGGTTTGGCAATGAGCAGTTCTTC
many TRBJ2-7 TRBD2 TRBV7-2 CASSSGRTGGYYEQYF TGTGCCAGCAGTTCCGGGAGGACGGGGGGGTACTACGAGCAGTACTTC
many TRBJ2-2 NA TRBV7-6 CASSLDLSPNTGELFF TGTGCCAGCAGCTTAGACCTGAGCCCGAACACCGGGGAGCTGTTTTTT
NA TRBJ1-6 NA TRBV11-2 CASSPDRMESPLHF TGTGCCAGCAGCCCGGACCGGATGGAATCACCCCTCCACTTT
few TRBJ2-1 TRBD2 TRBV4-3 CASSPTLSGGSSYNEQFF TGCGCCAGCAGCCCGACCTTAAGCGGGGGTAGCTCCTACAATGAGCAGTTCTTC
few TRBJ2-7 TRBD2 TRBV9 CASSSKTAGGEQYF TGTGCCAGCAGCTCAAAAACAGCGGGAGGCGAGCAGTACTTC
NA TRBJ2-7 TRBD1 TRBV5-1 CASGSWTGNEQYF TGCGCCAGCGGGTCGTGGACAGGAAACGAGCAGTACTTC
many TRBJ2-3 NA TRBV10-3 CAISNRGTDTQYF TGTGCCATCAGTAACCGGGGCACAGATACGCAGTATTTT
many TRBJ2-1 NA TRBV27 CASSPTGTHNEQFF TGTGCCAGCAGTCCTACCGGGACTCACAATGAGCAGTTCTTC
NA TRBJ2-4 NA TRBV4-1 CASSQGRAKNIQYF TGCGCCAGCAGCCAAGGCCGAGCCAAAAACATTCAGTACTTC
few TRBJ1-4 TRBD1 TRBV29-1 CSVEGGVTGDEKLFF TGCAGCGTTGAAGGGGGGGTGACAGGGGATGAAAAACTGTTTTTT
many TRBJ1-2 NA TRBV2 CASSEAGGGYTF TGTGCCAGCAGTGAGGCGGGGGGAGGCTACACCTTC
few TRBJ2-5 NA TRBV6-2/TRBV6-3 CASIGQGRGETQYF TGTGCCAGCATAGGGCAGGGTCGAGGCGAGACCCAGTACTTC
many TRBJ2-7 NA TRBV7-8 CASSLERTKGEQYF TGTGCCAGCAGCTTAGAAAGGACAAAAGGCGAGCAGTACTTC
NA TRBJ2-5 NA TRBV20-1 CSASGSPQETQYF TGCAGTGCTAGCGGGAGCCCCCAAGAGACCCAGTACTTC
few TRBJ1-1 NA TRBV10-2 CASREPNGPNTEAFF TGCGCCAGCAGGGAACCCAATGGCCCGAACACTGAAGCTTTCTTT
few TRBJ2-6 NA TRBV20-1 CSAGGPNSGANVLTF TGCAGTGCTGGAGGCCCCAACTCTGGGGCCAACGTCCTGACTTTC
NA TRBJ2-1 NA TRBV9 CASSVEGVGINEQFF TGTGCCAGCAGCGTAGAAGGGGTGGGGATCAATGAGCAGTTCTTC